The entry below describes one TCR beta chain. What it binds is not known. This CDR3 is 15 amino acids long. Unmatched junction bases numbered 4, after V lost 7 bases and J lost 0 bases. The germline V gene encodes CDR1 MNHEY and CDR2 SMNVEV (reference sequence). Scientists made TCR beta libraries using quantitative 5'-RACE with molecular barcodes. TCRdb processed the 5' RACE reads anew with MiXCR; each CDR3 protein has one entry. This sample yields around 91,000 distinct CDR3 sequences, of which around 8.3% are seen a single time; under 35% belongs to the top ten. This entry is derived from a study of CD8 T cells in ankylosing spondylitis. Study conclusions and caveats: Seemingly distinctive of ankylosing spondylitis blood was a TCR beta motif formed by eight highly homologous variants. Reportedly, significant enrichment of disease-linked clones occurred in matched ankylosing spondylitis synovial fluid. Previously reported in reactive arthritis synovial fluid and blood were some of the motif variants.

The sample consisted of blood, either unsorted or a sorted T cell fraction (not recorded which). The TCR sequence derives from a male donor with ankylosing spondylitis. V is TRBV27 and J is TRBJ2-2; 8 nucleotides agree with TRBD1. CDR3 nucleotide sequence: TGTGCCAGCACCCCGGGACAGGCGAACACCGGGGAGCTGTTTTTT. It encodes CASTPGQANTGELFF.